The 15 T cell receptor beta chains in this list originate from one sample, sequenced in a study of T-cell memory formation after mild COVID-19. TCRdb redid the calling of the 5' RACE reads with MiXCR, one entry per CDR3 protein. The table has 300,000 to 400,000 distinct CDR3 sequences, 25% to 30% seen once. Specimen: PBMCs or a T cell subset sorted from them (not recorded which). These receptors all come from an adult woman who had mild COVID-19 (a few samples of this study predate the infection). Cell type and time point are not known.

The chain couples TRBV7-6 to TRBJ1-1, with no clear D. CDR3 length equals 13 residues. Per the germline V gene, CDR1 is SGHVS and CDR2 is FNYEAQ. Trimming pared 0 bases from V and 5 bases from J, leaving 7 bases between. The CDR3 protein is CASSLAMTTEAFF. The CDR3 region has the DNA TGTGCCAGCAGCTTAGCGATGACAACTGAAGCTTTCTTT.

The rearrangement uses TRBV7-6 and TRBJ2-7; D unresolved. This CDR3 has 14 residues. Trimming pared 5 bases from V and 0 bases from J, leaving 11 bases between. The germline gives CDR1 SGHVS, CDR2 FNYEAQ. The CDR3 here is CASSLSPNSYEQYF. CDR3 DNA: TGTGCCAGCAGCCTCTCACCGAACTCCTACGAGCAGTACTTC.

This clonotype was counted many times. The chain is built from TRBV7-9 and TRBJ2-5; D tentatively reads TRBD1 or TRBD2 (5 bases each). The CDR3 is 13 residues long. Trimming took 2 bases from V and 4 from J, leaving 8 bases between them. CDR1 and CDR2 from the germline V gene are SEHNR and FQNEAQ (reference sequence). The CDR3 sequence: CASSLRGGETQYF. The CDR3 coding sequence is TGTGCCAGCAGCTTACGTGGGGGAGAGACCCAGTACTTC.

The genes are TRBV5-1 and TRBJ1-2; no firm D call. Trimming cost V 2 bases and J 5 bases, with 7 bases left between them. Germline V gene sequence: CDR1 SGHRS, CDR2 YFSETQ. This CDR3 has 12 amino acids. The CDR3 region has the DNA TGCGCCAGCAGCTTTGAAGCTTATGGCTACACCTTC. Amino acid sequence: CASSFEAYGYTF.

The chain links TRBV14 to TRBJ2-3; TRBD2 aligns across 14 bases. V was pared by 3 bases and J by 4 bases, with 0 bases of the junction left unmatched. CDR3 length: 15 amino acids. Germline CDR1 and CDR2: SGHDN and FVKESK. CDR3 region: CASSQTSGGADTQYF. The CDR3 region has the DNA TGTGCCAGCAGCCAGACTAGCGGGGGGGCAGATACGCAGTATTTT.

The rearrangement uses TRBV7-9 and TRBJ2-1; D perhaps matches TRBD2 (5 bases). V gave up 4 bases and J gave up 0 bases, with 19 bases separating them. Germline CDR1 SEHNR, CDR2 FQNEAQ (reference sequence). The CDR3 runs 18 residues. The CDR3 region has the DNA TGTGCCAGCAGCTCACGGGGTGATACGTTAAGCTCCTACAATGAGCAGTTCTTC. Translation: CASSSRGDTLSSYNEQFF.

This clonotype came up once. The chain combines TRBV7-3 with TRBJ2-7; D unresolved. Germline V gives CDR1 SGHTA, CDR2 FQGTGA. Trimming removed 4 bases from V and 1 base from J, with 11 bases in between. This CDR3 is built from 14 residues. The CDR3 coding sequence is TGTGCCAGCAGCTCCTACCCCGGTTCCTACGAGCAGTACTTC. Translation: CASSSYPGSYEQYF.

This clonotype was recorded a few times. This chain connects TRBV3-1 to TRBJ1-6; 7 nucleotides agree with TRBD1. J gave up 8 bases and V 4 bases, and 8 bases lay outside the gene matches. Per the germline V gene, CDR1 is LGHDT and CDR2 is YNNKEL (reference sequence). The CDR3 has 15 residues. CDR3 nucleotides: TGTGCCAGCAGCCGGAAGACAGGGTCGGATTCACCCCTCCACTTT. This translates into CASSRKTGSDSPLHF.

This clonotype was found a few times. The CDR3 spells CASSSGTEIRNEQFF. The CDR3 bases are TGTGCCAGCAGTTCCGGGACAGAGATCCGCAATGAGCAGTTCTTC. The chain joins TRBV5-5 to TRBJ2-1; 7 bases agree with TRBD1. Germline-derived CDR1 and CDR2 are SGHKS and YYEKEE (reference sequence). The CDR3 extends over 15 amino acids. V lost 5 bases to trimming and J lost 6 bases; unmatched junction nucleotides: 11.

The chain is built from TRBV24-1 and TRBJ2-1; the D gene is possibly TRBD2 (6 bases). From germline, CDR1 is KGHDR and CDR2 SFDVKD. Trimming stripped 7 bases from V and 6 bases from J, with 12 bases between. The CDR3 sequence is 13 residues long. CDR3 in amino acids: CATSPSAPNEQFF. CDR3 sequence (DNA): TGTGCCACCAGCCCTAGCGCCCCCAATGAGCAGTTCTTC.

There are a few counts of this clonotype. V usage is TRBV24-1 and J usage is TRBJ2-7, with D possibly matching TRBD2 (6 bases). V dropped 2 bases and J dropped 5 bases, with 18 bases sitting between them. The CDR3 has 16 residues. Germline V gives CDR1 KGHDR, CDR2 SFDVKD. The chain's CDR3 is CATSDSAGGRLNEQYF. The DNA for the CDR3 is TGTGCCACCAGTGATTCGGCCGGGGGAAGGTTAAACGAGCAGTACTTC.

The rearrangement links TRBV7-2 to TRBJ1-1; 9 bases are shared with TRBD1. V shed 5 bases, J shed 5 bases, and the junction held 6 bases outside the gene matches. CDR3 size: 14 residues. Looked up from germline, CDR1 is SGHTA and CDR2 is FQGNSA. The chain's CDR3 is CASSVNRGQTEAFF. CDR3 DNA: TGTGCCAGCAGCGTAAACAGGGGGCAGACTGAAGCTTTCTTT.

The CDR3 sequence is CAWNSGTGTEAFF. The CDR3, as DNA: TGTGCCTGGAACTCCGGGACAGGCACTGAAGCTTTCTTT. The chain employs TRBV30 and TRBJ1-1; 8 bases agree with TRBD1. V lost 4 bases to trimming and J lost 4 bases; unmatched junction nucleotides: 5. This CDR3 region has 13 residues. Looked up from germline, CDR1 is GTSNPN and CDR2 is SVGIG (reference sequence).

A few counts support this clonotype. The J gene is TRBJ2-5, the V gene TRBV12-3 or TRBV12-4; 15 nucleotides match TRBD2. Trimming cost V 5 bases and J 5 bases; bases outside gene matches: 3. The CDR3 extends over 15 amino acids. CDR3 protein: CASSGLAGGLETQYF. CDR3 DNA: TGTGCCAGCAGTGGACTAGCGGGGGGGCTGGAGACCCAGTACTTC.

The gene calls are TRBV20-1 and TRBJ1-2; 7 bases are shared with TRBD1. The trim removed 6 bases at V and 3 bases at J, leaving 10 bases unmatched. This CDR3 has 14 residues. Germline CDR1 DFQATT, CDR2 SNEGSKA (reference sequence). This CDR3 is CSAYRRQGYYGYTF. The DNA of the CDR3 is TGCAGTGCCTACCGTAGACAGGGCTACTATGGCTACACCTTC.